The clone carrying this TCR beta chain was picked up one time. What it recognizes is unknown. The data are from a study of blood T cells in healthy people across ages. Study observations and caveats: CMV status of donors was unknown, possibly confounding expanded clonotype changes.

A second PCR, run for about 6 to 11 cycles, used a sample-barcoded 5' primer plus a J-beta primer mix. TCRdb re-derived calls from the 5' RACE reads in MiXCR, one entry per CDR3 protein. The sample lists around 1.5 million distinct CDR3 sequences; roughly 45% were seen once. The germline CDR1 and CDR2 sequences are ENHRY and SYGVKD. The CDR3 runs 17 residues. This sequence originates from a woman aged 18-29 years in good health. The material sequenced was blood. The V gene is TRBV10-3, the J gene TRBJ2-7; 7 bases match TRBD2. The DNA end is a closer match to TRBJ2-5, so the J assignment may be wrong. The CDR3 region is CAISEGQFGGGSETQYF. In nucleotides, the CDR3 is TGTGCCATCAGTGAGGGTCAATTTGGCGGGGGATCGGAGACCCAGTACTTC.